This T cell receptor (beta chain) was profiled in a study of T-cell reconstitution after alpha-beta-depleted transplantation in children. From germline, CDR1 is LGHNA and CDR2 YNFKEQ. The CDR3 consists of 15 residues. Germline trimming cut 1 base from V and 6 bases from J; bases unmatched to any gene: 4. Findings and limits, study-wide: When one year had passed after transplant, most T-cell counts and diversity came from newly produced T cells.

It was with unique molecular identifiers that the TCRbeta library was prepared. TCRdb passed the PCR reads through MiXCR, listing each CDR3 protein once. This sample has 90,000 to 150,000 distinct CDR3 sequences, with more than 20% found just once. A note on this clonotype: As yet, its antigen is unknown.

Specimen: PBMCs, mostly from graft donor cells, collected 180 days after TCRalphabeta/CD19-depleted stem cell transplant. This sequence originates from a male patient between 2 and 10 years old who had a stem cell transplant for chronic granulomatous disease, so the T cells may come from the graft donor. The chain joins TRBV4-2 to TRBJ2-1; 9 bases fit TRBD2. The CDR3 DNA reads TGTGCCAGCAGCCAAGCTAGCGGGGCCTTCAATGAGCAGTTCTTC. Translation: CASSQASGAFNEQFF.